What follows are 20 T cell receptor beta chains derived from one specimen sequenced in a study of low-dose radiotherapy and immunotherapy resistance in tumors. Time point: after trial treatment. The sample's treatment: LDRT plus nivolumab, ipilimumab, low-dose cyclophosphamide and aspirin (RACIN trial). Both TCRalpha and TCRbeta chains were reverse transcribed with V-gene-specific primers. A constant-region primer paired with the V-primer adapter amplified TCRs over around 18 PCR cycles. A single record per CDR3 protein comes from TCRdb applying MiXCR to the reads. The table has tens of thousands of distinct CDR3 sequences, 25% to 30% seen once. The specimen was PBMCs, collected after low-dose radiotherapy plus immunotherapy. These receptors were collected from a male donor with prostate cancer.

V gene TRBV3-1 combines with J gene TRBJ2-1; D perhaps matches TRBD1 (7 bases). V was trimmed by 0 bases and J by 8 bases, leaving 11 bases between them. The germline V gene has CDR1 LGHDT and CDR2 YNNKEL (reference sequence). The CDR3 runs 14 residues. The CDR3 is CASSQDRGADEQFF. The CDR3, as DNA: TGTGCCAGCAGCCAAGACAGGGGGGCCGATGAGCAGTTCTTC.

This clonotype appeared many times. The rearrangement joins TRBV30 to TRBJ2-5; 11 positions agree with TRBD2. Germline CDR1 reads GTSNPN; CDR2 reads SVGIG (reference sequence). V gave up 0 bases and J gave up 5 bases; unmatched junction bases: 5. This CDR3 contains 15 residues. The CDR3 is CAWSVRLAGQETQYF. The CDR3 DNA reads as TGTGCCTGGAGTGTTAGACTAGCGGGGCAGGAGACCCAGTACTTC.

In its sample, this clonotype was seen many times. The rearrangement uses TRBV9 and TRBJ1-1; tentatively, D is TRBD1 (6 bases). CDR1 SGDLS and CDR2 YYNGEE come from the germline V gene. Trimming left V 7 bases short and J 0 bases short, with 10 bases between. The CDR3 has 13 residues. The CDR3 DNA is TGTGCCAGCGGGGGGGCGATGAACACTGAAGCTTTCTTT. Translated: CASGGAMNTEAFF.

This clonotype turned up a few times. The junction departs from the called germline gene at one end, perhaps through a read error. V gene TRBV14 combines with J gene TRBJ1-1; 7 positions match TRBD1. From germline, CDR1 is SGHDN and CDR2 FVKESK. CDR3 length: 18 amino acids. The DNA of the CDR3 is TGTGCCAGCAGCCAGACCGGTGGCCCGGACGTAAGCCACAACAGGGGAGAATTT. It yields the protein CASSQTGGPDVSHNRGEF.

This clonotype was seen at least ten times. V is TRBV5-5 and J is TRBJ1-1; 8 positions match TRBD1. The CDR3 extends over 14 amino acids. V gave up 2 bases and J gave up 4 bases; unmatched junction bases: 4. CDR1 and CDR2 from the germline V gene are SGHKS and YYEKEE (reference sequence). The CDR3 is CASSFDRGGTEAFF. CDR3 coding DNA: TGTGCCAGCAGCTTCGACAGGGGAGGCACTGAAGCTTTCTTT. Based on the CDR3 plus reference TRBV5-5 and TRBJ1-1, the full variable domain is DAGVTQSPTHLIKTRGQQVTLRCSPISGHKSVSWYQQVLGQGPQFIFQYYEKEERGRGNFPDRFSARQFPNYSSELNVNALLLGDSALYLCASSFDRGGTEAFFGQGTRLTVV.

About this clonotype itself: This is likely an artifact of a read error, given a far larger clone one base away. The chain uses TRBV6-5 and TRBJ1-3, with a weak D call TRBD1 (5 bases). The CDR3 contains 17 residues. Looked up from germline, CDR1 is MNHEY and CDR2 is SVGAGI. CDR3 residues: CASSDSSSGGSGNTIYF. The CDR3 nucleotides read TGTGCCAGCAGTGACTCGTCGTCGGGGGGCTCTGGAAACACCATATATTTT.

This clonotype came up many times. The chain has TRBV14 and TRBJ2-1; D might be TRBD2 (6 bases). Trimming removed 2 bases at V and 5 bases at J, with 13 bases between. Looked up from germline, CDR1 is SGHDN and CDR2 is FVKESK. This CDR3 has 15 amino acids. CDR3 in DNA: TGTGCCAGCAGCCAAAAATACGGGAGAGACAATGAGCAGTTCTTC. This gives the protein CASSQKYGRDNEQFF.

This clonotype was recorded at least ten times. The chain employs TRBV6-2 or TRBV6-3 and TRBJ2-1; TRBD2 aligns across 10 bases. V lost 7 bases and J lost 9; bases outside the gene matches: 12. The germline V gene encodes CDR1 MNHEY and CDR2 SVGEGT. This CDR3 comprises 15 residues. The CDR3 sequence is CASTDPSGSSIEQFF. CDR3 nucleotides: TGTGCCAGCACGGACCCTAGCGGGAGTAGTATTGAGCAGTTCTTC.

This clonotype was observed many times. The chain links TRBV7-2 to TRBJ2-5, with D unresolved. The CDR3 is made up of 14 amino acids. CDR1 is SGHTA, CDR2 FQGNSA, per germline. Deletions cut 0 bases from V and 6 bases from J, with 11 bases between. The CDR3 region has the DNA TGTGCCAGCAGCTTAGCGCTAGGGTACCAGACCCAGTACTTC. Translating it yields CASSLALGYQTQYF.

This clonotype was picked up many times. V is TRBV28 and J is TRBJ1-2; 7 bases match TRBD1. Germline V gene lookup returns CDR1 MDHEN and CDR2 SYDVKM. The CDR3 extends over 14 amino acids. The junction had 4 bases not matched to a gene; V was cut back by 2 bases and J by 4 bases. For the CDR3, the DNA is TGTGCCAGCAGTTTAAGTGGGACAGTCTATGGCTACACCTTC. Protein product: CASSLSGTVYGYTF.

The table lists this clonotype with a few counts. The V gene is TRBV20-1, the J gene TRBJ2-1, with TRBD2 matching 13 bases. The CDR3 totals 16 residues. CDR1 and CDR2 from the germline V gene are DFQATT and SNEGSKA (reference sequence). Unmatched junction bases numbered 13, after V lost 6 bases and J lost 8 bases. The CDR3 sequence: CSAPPGGTSGRDEQFF. Written as DNA, the CDR3 is TGCAGTGCCCCCCCCGGAGGAACTAGCGGGAGGGATGAGCAGTTCTTC.

At least ten counts were recorded for this clonotype. V usage is TRBV12-3 or TRBV12-4 and J usage is TRBJ1-1; no reliable D call. The CDR3 contains 13 residues. Trimming removed 2 bases at V and 4 bases at J, with 8 bases between. CDR3 DNA sequence: TGTGCCAGCAGTTTAACGAAAGGCACTGAAGCTTTCTTT. Residues: CASSLTKGTEAFF.

This chain links TRBV5-1 with TRBJ1-1, with D uncertain. Trimming removed 4 bases from V and 2 bases from J, with 15 bases in between. Germline V lookup: CDR1 SGHRS, CDR2 YFSETQ. This CDR3 is built from 15 residues. The CDR3 loop reads CASSHGDEVNTEAFF. CDR3 nucleotides: TGCGCCAGCAGCCATGGAGACGAAGTAAACACTGAAGCTTTCTTT.

V gene TRBV29-1 combines with J gene TRBJ2-3; perhaps TRBD1 as D (5 bases). Germline CDR1 is SQVTM and CDR2 is ANQGSEA. The V end lost 3 bases, the J end lost 5 bases, and 12 bases lay between the germline ends. This CDR3 is 13 amino acids long. CDR3 coding DNA: TGCAGCGTTGAGTCCAGGGCTAGAGATACGCAGTATTTT. Encoded protein: CSVESRARDTQYF.

In its sample, this clonotype was seen many times. J is TRBJ2-3 and V is TRBV7-2; the D gene could be TRBD1 or TRBD2 (5 bases each). The germline gives CDR1 SGHTA, CDR2 FQGNSA. CDR3 length equals 17 residues. The germline V and J ends were trimmed by 2 bases and 6 bases, with 21 bases remaining between them. The DNA for the CDR3 is TGTGCCAGCAGCTTACTACTCCGGGACCGTCTTTTTGATACGCAGTATTTT. Translating it yields CASSLLLRDRLFDTQYF.

The V and J genes are TRBV2 and TRBJ1-2; D is undetermined. V was cut by 9 bases and J by 1 base, with 15 bases left in between. The CDR3 covers 14 residues. Germline assignment: CDR1 SNHLY and CDR2 FYNNEI. The CDR3 spells CASLPRGYNYGYTF. The CDR3 nucleotides read TGTGCCAGTCTTCCCAGAGGGTATAACTATGGCTACACCTTC.

This clonotype was recorded many times. The rearrangement joins TRBV19 to TRBJ2-2; D is unresolved. Per the germline V gene, CDR1 is LNHDA and CDR2 is SQIVND (reference sequence). Trimming shortened V by 3 bases and J by 8 bases, and 7 bases separated the two germline ends. This CDR3 is 12 amino acids long. The chain's CDR3 is CASSIIQGELFF. In nucleotides, the CDR3 is TGTGCCAGTAGTATCATCCAGGGGGAGCTGTTTTTT.

This clonotype was seen ten or more times. The V gene is TRBV5-1, the J gene TRBJ2-3; 8 positions match TRBD1. Per germline, CDR1 SGHRS and CDR2 YFSETQ. The CDR3 sequence is 16 residues long. Unmatched junction bases numbered 8, after V lost 0 bases and J lost 5 bases. In DNA form, the CDR3 reads TGCGCCAGCAGCTTGGATTTTCAGGGGGCAATAGATACGCAGTATTTT. Residues: CASSLDFQGAIDTQYF.

In this sample, this clonotype turned up many times. CDR3: CASSPDRGVNTGELFF. In DNA form, the CDR3 reads TGTGCCAGCAGCCCGGACAGGGGAGTGAACACCGGGGAGCTGTTTTTT. The chain carries TRBV7-9 and TRBJ2-2; 9 nucleotides line up with TRBD1. CDR1 and CDR2 (germline): SEHNR, FQNEAQ (reference sequence). The CDR3 covers 16 residues. V trimming: 5 bases; J trimming: 1 base; junction bases outside the gene matches: 5.

This clonotype was seen many times. The V gene is TRBV5-3, the J gene TRBJ2-2; D unresolved. TRBV5-3 is reported as an ORF; its role is uncertain. Trimming cost V 8 bases and J 1 base, with 9 bases left between them. The CDR3 is 13 amino acids. The CDR3 DNA sequence: TGTGCCAGCAGCCCGAAGAACACCGGGGAGCTGTTTTTT. The encoded protein is CASSPKNTGELFF.